In its sample, the clone carrying this T cell receptor (beta chain) was seen many times. Its antigen is not identified. Just one base apart from a much larger clone, this may be a read error. This entry belongs to a study of T cells in Graves' hyperthyroidism and ophthalmopathy. Findings and caveats of the study: Model-based prediction identified ophthalmopathy a median 6.5 months prior to its onset.

V lost 1 base to trimming and J lost 4 bases, with 7 bases between them. The CDR3 has 13 residues. CDR1 is SGHVS and CDR2 is FQNEAQ in the germline V gene. Researchers took RNA transcripts and amplified the TCR beta CDR3 regions from them. Researchers ran a first-round RT-PCR on the TCR CDR3 using the HTBI primer set. TCRdb redid the calling of the multiplex PCR reads with MiXCR, one entry per CDR3 protein. The repertoire holds around 290,000 distinct CDR3 sequences, with roughly 15% as singletons. The chain uses TRBV7-8 and TRBJ1-2, with D perhaps TRBD1 (5 bases). The specimen was blood. This sequence originates from a woman between 40 and 55 years old with Graves' hyperthyroidism. Here the CDR3 DNA reads TGTGCCAGCAGCTTAGGAGGGACCTATGGCTACACCTTC. Amino acid sequence: CASSLGGTYGYTF.